Listed below are T cell receptor beta chains from one sample, sequenced in a study of T cell responses to AZD1222 COVID-19 vaccine. This table comes from immunoSEQ multiplex PCR, and its TCRdb copy is limited to in-frame clones, with some not included. The repertoire consists of about 99,000 clones, with 80% to 90% occurring once and the leading ten covering 20%. Sequences were derived from peripheral blood, sampled on day 0 of AZD1222 vaccination. All receptors come from an adult in good health. The CDR3 runs from the conserved cysteine through the conserved F or W. The D gene is left open where the match is weak. Part of the rows lack a size; the others show once, few, many or a class for expanded clones.

v_gene,len,abundance,d_gene,j_gene,CDR3nt,CDR3aa
TRBV25-1,15,-,-,TRBJ2-5,TGTGCCAGCAGTGAACCCGGGGGTGGATACGAGACCCAGTACTTC,CASSEPGGGYETQYF
TRBV6-4,15,-,TRBD1,TRBJ1-2,TGTGCCAGCAGTGACCGTCCGGGACAGGGGTACGGCTACACCTTC,CASSDRPGQGYGYTF
TRBV11-2,14,-,TRBD1,TRBJ2-7,TGTGCCAGCAGCTTGGGACAGACAACGGCAGAGCAGTACTTC,CASSLGQTTAEQYF
TRBV5-4,14,-,TRBD1,TRBJ2-7,TGTGCCAGCAGCGCGGGACAGGGGTCCTACGAGCAGTACTTC,CASSAGQGSYEQYF
TRBV27,14,-,-,TRBJ1-2,TGTGCCAGCAGAACGCGGATTAATAACTATGGCTACACCTTC,CASRTRINNYGYTF
TRBV7-8,16,-,TRBD2,TRBJ2-3,TGTGCCAGCAGCCGAGGGGGGCTAGCGGGAGGAGATACGCAGTATTTT,CASSRGGLAGGDTQYF
TRBV10-1,15,-,TRBD1,TRBJ2-1,TGCGCCAGCAGTCGGACAGGGATAGCCAACGATGAGCAGTTCTTC,CASSRTGIANDEQFF
TRBV2,15,-,TRBD1,TRBJ1-2,TGTGCCAGCAGTGGCCCGGACAGGGGCTCGGGCGGCTACACCTTC,CASSGPDRGSGGYTF
TRBV7-2,16,once,-,TRBJ1-2,TGTGCCAGCAGCGCTCTGACAGGCGTAGGGGGTTATGGCTACACCTTC,CASSALTGVGGYGYTF
TRBV6-5,15,-,-,TRBJ1-1,TGTGCCAGCAGTTACTCGGCAAGCGCGATCACTGAAGCTTTCTTT,CASSYSASAITEAFF
TRBV11-1,15,-,-,TRBJ2-4,TGTGCCAGCAGCTTAGTTTCAGGGAGAGGAAACATTCAGTACTTC,CASSLVSGRGNIQYF
TRBV5-3,15,-,-,TRBJ2-1,TGTGCCAGAAGCGGGGCGGGGAGCGGCCTTGAGGAGCAGTTCTTC,CARSGAGSGLEEQFF
TRBV29-1,14,-,-,TRBJ1-2,TGCAGCGTTGAAGATTTTAGGACTTTCTATGGCTACACCTTC,CSVEDFRTFYGYTF